The clone carrying this TCR beta chain was observed a single time. Sequenced by immunoSEQ multiplex PCR; TCRdb stores in-frame clones only, minus some. The profile shows roughly 110,000 clones, more than 70% of them singletons. The data stem from a study of blood T cell repertoires in COVID-19. Germline CDR1 and CDR2: LGHDT and YNNKEL (reference sequence). The CDR3 has 14 residues. With 2 bases removed from V and 2 bases from J, the gap between germline ends came to 8 bases. This sequence originates from a man aged 50-59 years with active or convalescent COVID-19. V gene TRBV3-1 (or the pseudogene TRBV3-2) combines with J gene TRBJ2-3; D remains ambiguous. Sequenced: peripheral blood. The CDR3 region is CASSQRYSTDTQYF. Written as DNA, the CDR3 is TGTGCCAGCAGCCAAAGATACTCCACAGATACGCAGTATTTT.